This is a list of T cell receptor beta chains from one sample in a study of monozygotic twins with inflammatory bowel disease. TCRdb reworked the 5' RACE reads into one entry per CDR3 protein, no DNA. The sample holds about 380,000 distinct CDR3 sequences. The sequenced material came from blood. These TCRs come from a human donor with ulcerative colitis or Crohn's disease, or a healthy co-twin of an affected twin (not recorded which). CDR3s include the opening cysteine and the closing phenylalanine or tryptophan.

CDR3	V	J
CSVERTGGDEQFF	TRBV29-1	TRBJ2-1
CASSQKRSTQLGDTQYF	TRBV4-1	TRBJ2-3
CASSPTGQANIQYF	TRBV12-3/TRBV12-4	TRBJ2-4
CASSLEGQGMNTEAFF	TRBV5-4	TRBJ1-1
CASSPRRGGTTSTDTQYF	TRBV11-2	TRBJ2-3
CASSQEQPGETQYF	TRBV4-1	TRBJ2-5
CATSRDSRDYNEQFF	TRBV15	TRBJ2-1
CASSPIRNTEAFF	TRBV18	TRBJ1-1
CASSLTGSYGYTF	TRBV7-3	TRBJ1-2
CASSQPSTGELFF	TRBV7-8	TRBJ2-2
CASSLSGGDGEQYF	TRBV5-6	TRBJ2-7
CASSFSVGSNEKLFF	TRBV5-1	TRBJ1-4
CASSTYSYEQYF	TRBV5-6	TRBJ2-7
CASDRGNEQFF	TRBV12-3/TRBV12-4	TRBJ2-1
CASSLSGASGELFF	TRBV7-3	TRBJ2-2
CASSLGYYQPQHF	TRBV5-8	TRBJ1-5
CSVYRTPHEQYF	TRBV29-1	TRBJ2-7
CASSQDSLTDTQYF	TRBV7-2	TRBJ2-3
CASRSDIGGSTDTQYF	TRBV12-3/TRBV12-4	TRBJ2-3
CASSPPSGTGSYEQYF	TRBV28	TRBJ2-7
CASPRRPPGVSTQYF	TRBV5-1	TRBJ2-3
CASSFRAGDNLAKNIQYF	TRBV12-3/TRBV12-4	TRBJ2-4
CASSSRGDGTGELFF	TRBV11-2	TRBJ2-2
CASRWDRGTGELFF	TRBV6-1	TRBJ2-2
CASSSDRGGAGEQYF	TRBV6-5	TRBJ2-7
CASSVGRNPSYNEQFF	TRBV9	TRBJ2-1
CASSFATDYNEQFF	TRBV7-9	TRBJ2-1
CASSGRLQETQYF	TRBV5-6	TRBJ2-5
CASSDRRQWMNEQYF	TRBV6-1	TRBJ2-7
CSARETGGAFTDTQYF	TRBV20-1	TRBJ2-3
CASGPRSGGNTEAFF	TRBV5-4	TRBJ1-1
CSAAPTSGGVGEQFF	TRBV20-1	TRBJ2-1
CASSLGTSGGYNEQFF	TRBV7-2	TRBJ2-1
CSVEAAGWGTDTQYF	TRBV29-1	TRBJ2-3
CAWKFPGIPYEQYF	TRBV30	TRBJ2-7
CASSYIQRRGLTYEQYF	TRBV6-5	TRBJ2-7